This T cell receptor (beta chain) is drawn from a study of cytomegalovirus exposure and HLA in healthy donors. The CDR3 has 14 amino acids. Trimming removed 3 bases at V and 5 bases at J, with 14 bases between. From germline, CDR1 is KGHSH and CDR2 LQKENI. General observations from the study: Because they were indistinguishable, some V segments, including TRBV6-2 and TRBV6-3, were excluded. A later analysis reportedly found fewer N-insertions in an Asian-associated ancestry cluster than the roughly 670-donor mean. Later analysis identified 16,951 TCR beta sequences associated with HLA alleles, using a false discovery rate threshold of 0.05. Common viral pathogens seemed to be connected with several of the most significant clusters, according to a later analysis.

The PCR employed 60 Vbeta primers together with 13 Jbeta primers. The method was immunoSEQ multiplex PCR; TCRdb's version includes in-frame clones alone and lacks a portion of them. The sample holds more than 80,000 clones, about four fifths seen once. About this clone itself: Its antigen is unknown.

The source of this sequence is a female donor in good health and CMV-seropositive. The gene calls are TRBV18 and TRBJ2-7; D perhaps matches TRBD1 (6 bases). The sequenced sample was PBMCs. The CDR3 here is CASSPSTGTNEQYF. The CDR3 DNA reads as TGTGCCAGCTCACCCAGCACAGGGACAAACGAGCAGTACTTC.